Listed here are 10 T cell receptor beta chains from one sample, sequenced in a study of T-cell memory formation after mild COVID-19. TCRdb independently ran MiXCR on the 5' RACE reads; one entry per CDR3 protein. This sample has about 180,000 distinct CDR3 sequences, with approximately 16% found just once. The sequencing input was PBMCs or a T cell subset sorted from them (not recorded which). Receptors were obtained from an adult woman who had mild COVID-19 (a few samples of this study predate the infection). Cell type and time point are not known.

This clonotype showed up just a few times. The CDR3 loop reads CASSLPSGGSETQYF. The CDR3 nucleotides are TGTGCCAGCAGTTTACCTAGCGGGGGGTCGGAGACCCAGTACTTC. This sequence joins TRBV28 and TRBJ2-5; 11 bases align to TRBD2. V trimming: 2 bases; J trimming: 5 bases; junction bases outside the gene matches: 4. The CDR3 contains 15 residues. Germline CDR1 and CDR2: MDHEN and SYDVKM.

The chain combines TRBV7-2 with TRBJ2-4; D could derive from TRBD1 or TRBD2 (6 bases each). Trimming shortened V by 5 bases and J by 14 bases, and 22 bases separated the two germline ends. The CDR3 contains 14 residues. Looked up from germline, CDR1 is SGHTA and CDR2 is FQGNSA. The CDR3 nucleotides are TGTGCCAGCAGCCGACTCAACCCGGAGGGGGAAAAGTACTTC. This encodes CASSRLNPEGEKYF.

This chain joins TRBV10-3 and TRBJ2-3; D uncertain. CDR3 size: 13 residues. Trimming stripped 7 bases from V and 0 bases from J, with 8 bases between. Germline CDR1 and CDR2: ENHRY and SYGVKD. Written as DNA, the CDR3 is TGTGCCATCATGCCCTCTAGCACAGATACGCAGTATTTT. Amino acid sequence: CAIMPSSTDTQYF.

This clonotype was seen only a few times. The chain combines TRBV25-1 with TRBJ1-5; D not resolved. The V end was cut by 4 bases, the J end by 5 bases, with 6 bases between. This CDR3 is built from 12 residues. Germline V lookup: CDR1 MGHDK, CDR2 SYGVNS. CDR3 region: CASSGSDQPQHF. DNA for the CDR3: TGTGCCAGCAGTGGATCCGATCAGCCCCAGCATTTT.

This rearrangement joins TRBV29-1 to TRBJ1-4; D uncertain. V was pared by 4 bases and J by 8 bases, with 11 bases between. CDR3 size: 12 residues. Germline values: CDR1 SQVTM, CDR2 ANQGSEA. This CDR3 reads CSVGAGGEKLFF. CDR3 coding DNA: TGCAGCGTTGGGGCAGGAGGAGAAAAACTGTTTTTT.

This clonotype was recorded a few times. This chain joins TRBV6-5 and TRBJ1-1; 10 bases line up with TRBD1. V lost 2 bases to trimming and J lost 5 bases; unmatched junction nucleotides: 2. Germline lookup yields CDR1 MNHEY and CDR2 SVGAGI. CDR3 size: 14 residues. The CDR3 reads CASSYDRGRTEAFF. The CDR3 DNA reads as TGTGCCAGCAGTTACGACAGGGGGCGTACTGAAGCTTTCTTT.

The chain combines TRBV29-1 with TRBJ2-7, with D possibly being TRBD1 (5 bases). Germline CDR1 reads SQVTM; CDR2 reads ANQGSEA. The CDR3 consists of 16 residues. The V and J ends lost 2 bases and 0 bases respectively, with 17 bases between them. In DNA form, the CDR3 reads TGCAGCGTTGAAAGGGGTCCAGGACGGAGCTCCTACGAGCAGTACTTC. Protein product: CSVERGPGRSSYEQYF.

This clonotype was seen just once. The chain links TRBV6-5 to TRBJ1-1, with 7 bases that match TRBD1. The junction had 4 bases not matched to a gene; V was cut back by 5 bases and J by 1 base. The CDR3 has 14 amino acids. CDR1 and CDR2 (germline): MNHEY, SVGAGI. CDR3 sequence reads: CASSRSGGNTEAFF. The CDR3 nucleotides read TGTGCCAGCAGTCGGTCAGGGGGGAACACTGAAGCTTTCTTT.

V is TRBV7-9 and J is TRBJ1-1; no definite D call. The germline gives CDR1 SEHNR, CDR2 FQNEAQ (reference sequence). The CDR3 spans 9 residues. With 3 bases removed from V and 8 bases from J, the gap between germline ends came to 1 base. CDR3 coding DNA: TGTGCCAGCAGCTTGGAAGCTTTCTTT. Translating it yields CASSLEAFF.

The V and J genes are TRBV6-1 and TRBJ1-5, with no clear D. Germline V gene sequence: CDR1 MNHNS, CDR2 SASEGT. CDR3 length: 17 amino acids. V was pared by 4 bases and J by 3 bases, with 19 bases between. The CDR3 DNA reads as TGTGCCAGCAGTGGTTTGTACGGACGACGAGCCAATCAGCCCCAGCATTTT. Translating it yields CASSGLYGRRANQPQHF.